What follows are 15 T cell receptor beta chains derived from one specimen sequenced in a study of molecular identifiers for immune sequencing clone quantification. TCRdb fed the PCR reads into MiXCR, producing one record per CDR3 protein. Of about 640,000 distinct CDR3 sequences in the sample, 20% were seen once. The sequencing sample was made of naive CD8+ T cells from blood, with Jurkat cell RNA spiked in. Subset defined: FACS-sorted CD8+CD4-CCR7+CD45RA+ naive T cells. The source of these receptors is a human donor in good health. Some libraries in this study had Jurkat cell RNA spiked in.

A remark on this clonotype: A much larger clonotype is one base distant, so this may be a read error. The chain's CDR3 is CASSLDGRPYEQYF. As DNA, the CDR3 is TGTGCCAGCAGCTTAGACGGCAGGCCCTACGAGCAGTACTTC. The chain couples TRBV13 to TRBJ2-7; D not resolved. The V gene lost 1 base and the J gene lost 2 bases, with 9 bases spanning the gap. The germline V gene encodes CDR1 PRHDT and CDR2 FYEKMQ (reference sequence). CDR3 length: 14 amino acids.

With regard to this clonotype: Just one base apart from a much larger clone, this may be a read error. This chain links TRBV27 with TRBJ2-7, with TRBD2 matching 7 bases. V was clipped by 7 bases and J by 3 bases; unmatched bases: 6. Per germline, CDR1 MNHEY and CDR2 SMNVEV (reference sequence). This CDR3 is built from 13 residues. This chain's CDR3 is CASNARGDYEQYF. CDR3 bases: TGTGCCAGCAACGCCCGGGGGGACTACGAGCAGTACTTC.

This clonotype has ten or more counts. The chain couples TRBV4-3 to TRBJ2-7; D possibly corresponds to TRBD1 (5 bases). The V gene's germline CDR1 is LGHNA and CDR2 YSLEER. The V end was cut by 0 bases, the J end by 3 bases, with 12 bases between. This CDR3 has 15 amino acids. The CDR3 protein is CASSQDRATNYEQYF. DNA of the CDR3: TGCGCCAGCAGCCAAGACAGGGCCACGAACTACGAGCAGTACTTC.

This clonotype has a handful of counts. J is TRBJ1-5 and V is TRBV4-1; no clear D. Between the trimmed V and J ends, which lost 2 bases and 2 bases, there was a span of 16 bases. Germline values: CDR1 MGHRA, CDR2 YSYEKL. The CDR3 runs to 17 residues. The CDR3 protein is CASSQLLSPDGNQPQHF. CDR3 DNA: TGCGCCAGCAGCCAACTCCTCAGCCCAGACGGCAATCAGCCCCAGCATTTT.

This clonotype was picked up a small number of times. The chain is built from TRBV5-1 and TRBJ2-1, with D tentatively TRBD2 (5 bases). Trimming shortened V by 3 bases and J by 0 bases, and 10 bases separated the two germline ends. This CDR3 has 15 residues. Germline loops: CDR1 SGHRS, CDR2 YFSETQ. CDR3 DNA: TGCGCCAGCAGCTGGACTGATCGCTCCTACAATGAGCAGTTCTTC. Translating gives CASSWTDRSYNEQFF.

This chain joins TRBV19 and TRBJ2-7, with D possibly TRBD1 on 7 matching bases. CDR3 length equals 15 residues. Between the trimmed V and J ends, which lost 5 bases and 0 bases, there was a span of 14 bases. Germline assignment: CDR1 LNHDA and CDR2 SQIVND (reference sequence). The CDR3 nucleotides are TGTGCCAGTAGTCCAGGGGGGACAACCTCCTACGAGCAGTACTTC. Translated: CASSPGGTTSYEQYF.

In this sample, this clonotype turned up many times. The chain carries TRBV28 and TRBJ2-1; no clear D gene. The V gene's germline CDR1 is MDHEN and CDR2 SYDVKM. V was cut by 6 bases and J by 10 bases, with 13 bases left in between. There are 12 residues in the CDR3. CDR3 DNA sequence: TGTGCCAGCAGCCCCCATAGGGTAGAGCAGTTCTTC. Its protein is CASSPHRVEQFF.

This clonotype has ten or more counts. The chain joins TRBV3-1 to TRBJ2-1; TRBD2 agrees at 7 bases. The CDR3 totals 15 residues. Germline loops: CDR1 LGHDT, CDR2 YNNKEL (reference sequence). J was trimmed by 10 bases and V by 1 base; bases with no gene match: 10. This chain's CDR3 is CASSQVPGLGPEQFF. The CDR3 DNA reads TGTGCCAGCAGCCAAGTTCCAGGACTAGGTCCCGAGCAGTTCTTC.

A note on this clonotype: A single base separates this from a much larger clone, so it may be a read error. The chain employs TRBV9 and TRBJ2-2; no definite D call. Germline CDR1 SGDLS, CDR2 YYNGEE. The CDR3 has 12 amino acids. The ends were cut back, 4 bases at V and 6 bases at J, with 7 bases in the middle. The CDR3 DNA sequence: TGTGCCAGCAGCCCCCGGTCCGGGGAGCTGTTTTTT. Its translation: CASSPRSGELFF.

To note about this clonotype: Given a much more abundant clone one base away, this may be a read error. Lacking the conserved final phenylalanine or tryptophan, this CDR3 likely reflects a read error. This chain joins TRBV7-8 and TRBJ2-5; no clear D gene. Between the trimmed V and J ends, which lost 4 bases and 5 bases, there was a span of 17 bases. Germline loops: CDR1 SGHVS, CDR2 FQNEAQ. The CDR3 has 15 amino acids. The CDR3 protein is CASSSPHISVETQYL. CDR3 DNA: TGTGCCAGCAGCTCCCCCCATATAAGCGTGGAGACCCAGTACCTC.

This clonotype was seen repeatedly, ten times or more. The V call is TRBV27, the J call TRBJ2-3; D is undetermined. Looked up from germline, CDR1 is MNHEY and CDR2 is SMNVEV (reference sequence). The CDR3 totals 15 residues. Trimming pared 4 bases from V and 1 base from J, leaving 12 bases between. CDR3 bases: TGTGCCAGCAGTTATACCGTTTGGGGCACAGATACGCAGTATTTT. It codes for CASSYTVWGTDTQYF.

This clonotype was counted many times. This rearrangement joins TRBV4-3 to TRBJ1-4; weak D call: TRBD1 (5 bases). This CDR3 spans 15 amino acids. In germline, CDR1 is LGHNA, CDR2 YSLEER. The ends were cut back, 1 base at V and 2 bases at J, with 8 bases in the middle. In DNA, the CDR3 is TGCGCCAGCAGCCAAGGACAGATCACTAATGAAAAACTGTTTTTT. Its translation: CASSQGQITNEKLFF.

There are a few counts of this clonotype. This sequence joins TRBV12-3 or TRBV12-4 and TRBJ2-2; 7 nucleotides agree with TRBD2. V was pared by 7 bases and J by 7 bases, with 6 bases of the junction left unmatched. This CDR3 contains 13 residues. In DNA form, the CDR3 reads TGTGCCAGCACCCTTGGGGGGGGCGGGGAGCTGTTTTTT. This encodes CASTLGGGGELFF.

CDR3 protein: CASTTNRDNYEQYF. The CDR3, as DNA: TGTGCCAGCACCACGAACCGGGACAACTACGAGCAGTACTTC. The V gene is TRBV11-3, the J gene TRBJ2-7; D may be TRBD1 (6 bases). The CDR3 is 14 residues long. Germline V gene data show CDR1 as SGHNT and CDR2 as YENEEA. Trimming pared 7 bases from V and 3 bases from J, leaving 16 bases between.

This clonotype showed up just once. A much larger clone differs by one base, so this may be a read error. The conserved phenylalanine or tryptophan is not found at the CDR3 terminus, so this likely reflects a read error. The CDR3 sequence: CASSYAGPGYEQYI. The DNA of the CDR3 is TGTGCCAGCAGTTACGCGGGTCCGGGATACGAGCAGTACATC. The V and J genes are TRBV6-5 and TRBJ2-7; D is possibly TRBD2 (5 bases). The germline V gene has CDR1 MNHEY and CDR2 SVGAGI. The CDR3 is made up of 14 amino acids. V lost 2 bases to trimming and J lost 4 bases, with 12 bases between them.